This entry concerns a single TCR beta chain. This specimen comes from a study of T cell changes during pregnancy in multiple sclerosis. Profiled with immunoSEQ multiplex PCR; TCRdb holds only in-frame clones, not every one. This sample has approximately 72,000 clones, with about 94% found just once. The CDR3 has 14 amino acids. Trimming shortened V by 4 bases and J by 4 bases, and 12 bases separated the two germline ends. Looked up from germline, CDR1 is SEHNR and CDR2 is FQNEAQ (reference sequence). The clonotype was recovered from a female donor in good health, enrolled as a control in a pregnancy study. This chain connects TRBV7-9 to TRBJ2-3; a possible D gene is TRBD2 (5 bases). The material was peripheral blood, obtained in the first trimester of pregnancy. CDR3 in amino acids: CASSSAEVADTQYF. The CDR3 DNA reads TGTGCCAGCAGCTCCGCGGAGGTAGCAGATACGCAGTATTTT.